A selection of T cell receptor beta chains follows, all from one sample in a study of cytomegalovirus exposure and HLA in healthy donors. Libraries were prepared by immunoSEQ multiplex PCR; TCRdb keeps only in-frame clonotypes and omits some of them. The sample lists more than 150,000 clones; roughly 84% were seen once. The sequencing sample was made of PBMCs. The origin of the receptors is a woman aged 18-29 years in good health and CMV-seropositive. The conserved cysteine and the conserved F or W are not part of the CDR3 here. Fields, in order: J gene, V gene, CDR3 protein.

j_gene: TRBJ2-7
v_gene: TRBV14
CDR3aa: ASSQDRAGGFTYEQY

j_gene: TRBJ1-1
v_gene: TRBV19
CDR3aa: ASSITGGVLGTEAF

j_gene: TRBJ2-5
v_gene: TRBV14
CDR3aa: ASSPLGVQTETQY

j_gene: TRBJ1-4
v_gene: TRBV4-2
CDR3aa: ASSQEGRVGQGGEKLF

j_gene: TRBJ1-6
v_gene: TRBV28
CDR3aa: ASSLGLNSPLH

j_gene: TRBJ1-4
v_gene: TRBV6-5
CDR3aa: ASSPRVREKLF

j_gene: TRBJ2-2
v_gene: TRBV7-8
CDR3aa: ASSPRGPANTGELF

j_gene: TRBJ1-4
v_gene: TRBV5-1
CDR3aa: ASSWSGLTNEKLF

j_gene: TRBJ2-3
v_gene: TRBV4-1
CDR3aa: ASSQVGGMSDTQY

j_gene: TRBJ2-1
v_gene: TRBV4-3
CDR3aa: ASSPRLAGGVNEQF

j_gene: TRBJ1-1
v_gene: TRBV5-1
CDR3aa: ASSSPGQGGEAF

j_gene: TRBJ1-5
v_gene: TRBV6-5
CDR3aa: ASSRGRSNQPQH

j_gene: TRBJ1-5
v_gene: TRBV19
CDR3aa: ASRTSGGQPQH

j_gene: TRBJ2-3
v_gene: TRBV7-6
CDR3aa: ASGAPSTDTQY

j_gene: TRBJ1-1
v_gene: TRBV6-5
CDR3aa: ASGWGRVLAF

j_gene: TRBJ2-1
v_gene: TRBV6-6
CDR3aa: ASSNQGMTNEQF

j_gene: TRBJ2-3
v_gene: TRBV27
CDR3aa: ASSFQRGGPISDTQY

j_gene: TRBJ2-1
v_gene: TRBV5-1
CDR3aa: ASSSGTGTNEQF

j_gene: TRBJ1-1
v_gene: TRBV6-5
CDR3aa: ASSYLREAF

j_gene: TRBJ2-7
v_gene: TRBV14
CDR3aa: ASSQLGTGDEQY

j_gene: TRBJ1-3
v_gene: TRBV25-1
CDR3aa: ASSDPESSGNTIY

j_gene: TRBJ1-5
v_gene: TRBV15
CDR3aa: ATSRQLGTGSNQPQH